Sequencing of this T cell receptor (beta chain) was carried out in a study of T cell changes during pregnancy in multiple sclerosis. This clone has just a few counts. Profiling relied on immunoSEQ multiplex PCR, and the TCRdb table lists in-frame clones only, not all of them. The sample holds roughly 48,000 clones, around 94% seen once. Deletions cut 4 bases from V and 8 bases from J, with 19 bases between. The CDR3 length is 15 residues. Per germline, CDR1 SGDLS and CDR2 YYNGEE. This TCR was sampled from a female donor with multiple sclerosis, enrolled in a pregnancy study. Sequencing was performed on CD4+ T cells from peripheral blood mononuclear cells, taken in the first trimester of pregnancy. V gene TRBV9 combines with J gene TRBJ2-1, with a weak D call TRBD1 (6 bases). The CDR3, as DNA: TGTGCCAGCAGCCCCGGGACCCAGGGGCGGCATGAGCAGTTCTTC. Protein: CASSPGTQGRHEQFF.